Each of the 6 T cell receptor beta chains below was sequenced from the same sample in a study of T-cell reconstitution after alpha-beta-depleted transplantation in children (dated by TCRdb to 2015 to 2016). The library was prepared using PCR. Sequencer: Illumina HiSeq 2500. Molecular barcoding was employed in the preparation of TCR libraries, with unique molecular identifiers being used to normalize TCRbeta repertoire quantification. The public reads were reanalyzed by TCRdb: fastp trimming at Q25, MiXCR alignment, in-frame beta chains only. Records with the same CDR3 protein are collapsed into one entry carrying the most frequent genes and DNA. This sample gives some 200,000 distinct CDR3 sequences in total; 6.5% to 7.5% of them show up just once. Roughly 3% of the sample goes to the ten largest clones. The material sequenced was PBMCs from the stem cell graft donor, taken from the stem cell graft. Every receptor here comes from a human donor who donated a stem cell graft to a child with Wiskott-Aldrich syndrome.

Ten or more counts support this clonotype. The chain links TRBV20-1 to TRBJ2-3; 8 bases map to TRBD2. This CDR3 has 17 residues. The V gene end was trimmed by 0 bases and the J gene end by 11 bases; junction bases not matched to a gene: 19. Germline CDR1 DFQATT, CDR2 SNEGSKA (reference sequence). CDR3 residues: CSARDPLSGSDRFMQYF. CDR3 bases: TGCAGTGCTAGAGACCCCCTCAGCGGGAGTGATCGCTTTATGCAGTATTTT.

This clonotype was observed many times. This chain joins TRBV5-1 and TRBJ2-1, with D possibly being TRBD1 or TRBD2 (5 bases each). Looked up from germline, CDR1 is SGHRS and CDR2 is YFSETQ. The CDR3 spans 15 residues. Trimming shortened V by 4 bases and J by 0 bases, and 11 bases separated the two germline ends. The CDR3: CASSRGPSSYNEQFF. CDR3 bases: TGCGCCAGCAGCAGGGGACCGAGCTCCTACAATGAGCAGTTCTTC.

This clonotype showed up many times. The chain recombines TRBV29-1 with TRBJ1-1; TRBD1 matches at 7 bases. Germline trimming cut 7 bases from V and 4 bases from J; bases unmatched to any gene: 15. This CDR3 contains 15 residues. Germline CDR1 SQVTM, CDR2 ANQGSEA. The DNA for the CDR3 is TGCAGCGCTACCCCGGGGAGGGGGCGAGGCACTGAAGCTTTCTTT. It yields the protein CSATPGRGRGTEAFF.

The J gene is TRBJ1-6, the V gene TRBV7-4; tentative D call: TRBD1 (5 bases). Looked up from germline, CDR1 is SGHVT and CDR2 is SQSDAQ. The CDR3 loop spans 14 amino acids. Trimming removed 10 bases at V and 8 bases at J, with 18 bases between. For the CDR3, the DNA is TGTGCCACCTCCCCGAGCGGGGGTGATTCACCCCTCCACTTT. This sequence encodes CATSPSGGDSPLHF.

Turning to this clonotype: A much larger clone lies one base from this, so it may be a read error. V is TRBV6-5 and J is TRBJ2-2; no firm D call. The length of the CDR3 is 16 residues. Per the germline V gene, CDR1 is MNHEY and CDR2 is SVGAGI. The DNA for the CDR3 is TGTGCCGGCAGCTATTTAACAGCATCGAACACCGGGGAGCTGTTTTTT. It yields the protein CAGSYLTASNTGELFF.

At least ten counts were recorded for this clonotype. This chain joins TRBV29-1 and TRBJ1-1; no firm D call. Germline assignment: CDR1 SQVTM and CDR2 ANQGSEA. Trimming shortened V by 3 bases and J by 0 bases, and 8 bases separated the two germline ends. This CDR3 is built from 13 residues. The CDR3 DNA is TGCAGCGTTGATGGGGTTCTGAACACTGAAGCTTTCTTT. As protein: CSVDGVLNTEAFF.